The 9 T cell receptor beta chains presented below share a single source sample, sequenced in a study of T cells expressing NK-cell markers (dated by TCRdb to 2020 to 2022). The library was made by 5' RACE. The instrument given in TCRdb is Illumina HiSeq 2000. After the reads were reprocessed by TCRdb, one entry was made per CDR3 protein sequence, with no DNA. This sample's table has entries for some 390,000 distinct CDR3 sequences. Together, the top ten hold roughly a tenth of the sample. Sequenced sample: blood T cells: a sorted CD56 or NKG2C T cell subset, CD4+ or CD8+ T cells, or bulk PBMC T cells (not recorded which). All receptors come from a woman aged 45-59 years in good health. Donor details come from another sample of the same person, matched by shared clones.

This chain joins TRBV5-1 and TRBJ2-1; TCRdb designates TRBD1, a call that cannot be tested without DNA. Per germline, CDR1 SGHRS and CDR2 YFSETQ. The CDR3 spans 15 residues. CDR3 sequence reads: CASSLMRAQYNEQFF.

V and J are TRBV5-1 and TRBJ1-2. Germline lookup yields CDR1 SGHRS and CDR2 YFSETQ. The CDR3 length is 12 residues. The CDR3 reads CASSSGPTSYTF.

This sequence joins TRBV10-3 and TRBJ1-1; the D call of TRBD1 rests on TCRdb alone, since no DNA is present to check it. The length of the CDR3 is 13 residues. From germline, CDR1 is ENHRY and CDR2 SYGVKD. The CDR3 sequence is CAISERGATEAFF.

CDR3 region: CASSQLDGANTEAFF. The chain recombines TRBV3-1 with TRBJ1-1; TCRdb names TRBD1, which stays unverified in the absence of DNA. There are 15 residues in the CDR3. CDR1 is LGHDT and CDR2 is YNNKEL in the germline V gene (reference sequence).

The genes are TRBV4-1 and TRBJ2-1; absent DNA, TCRdb's TRBD1 call cannot be checked. Germline CDR1 and CDR2: MGHRA and YSYEKL. The CDR3 totals 13 residues. This CDR3 reads CASSHDREFGQFF.

This chain joins TRBV5-1 and TRBJ2-5; TCRdb outputs TRBD1, but without DNA this stays unchecked. This CDR3 spans 15 amino acids. Germline CDR1 and CDR2: SGHRS and YFSETQ. CDR3 in amino acids: CASSRFAGEIETQYF.

The rearrangement uses TRBV12-3 or TRBV12-4 and TRBJ1-1; TCRdb reports TRBD1, a call that lacks DNA to check it against. The CDR3 totals 15 residues. The CDR3 region is CASRYTVDRVSEAFF.

This chain connects TRBV6-2 or TRBV6-3 to TRBJ2-5; TCRdb designates TRBD1, a call that cannot be tested without DNA. CDR1 MNHEY and CDR2 SVGEGT come from the germline V gene. The CDR3 consists of 15 residues. The CDR3: CASSYGPLPEETQYF.

V and J are TRBV4-1 and TRBJ2-3; TCRdb names TRBD2, which stays unverified in the absence of DNA. The CDR3 consists of 18 residues. Germline CDR1 is MGHRA and CDR2 is YSYEKL. CDR3 in amino acids: CASSQVTASGTLADTQYF.